Shown below are 26 T cell receptor beta chains from a single sample sequenced in a study of OX40 agonist ivuxolimab in advanced cancers. Sequencing was performed with immunoSEQ multiplex PCR; in TCRdb, only in-frame clones are kept and a portion is missing. The sample contains about 67,000 clones, approximately 84% of which appear only once. The sample consisted of CD4+ or CD8+ T cells sorted from blood, taken in a trial of the OX40 agonist ivuxolimab. The receptor source for this set is an adult with an advanced solid tumor such as melanoma, head and neck, liver or kidney cancer.

The V and J genes are TRBV10-1 and TRBJ1-1; no reliable D call. Germline values: CDR1 WNHNN, CDR2 SYGVQD (reference sequence). The CDR3 has 13 amino acids. The ends were cut back, 4 bases at V and 11 bases at J, with 17 bases in the middle. The CDR3 reads CASSGSSEGEAFF. DNA of the CDR3: TGCGCCAGCAGTGGATCGTCCGAGGGCGAGGCTTTCTTT.

This chain links TRBV9 with TRBJ1-1; 7 bases align to TRBD1. The V segment lost 4 bases and the J segment 0 bases; nucleotides outside the gene matches: 3. The V gene's germline CDR1 is SGDLS and CDR2 YYNGEE. CDR3 length: 14 amino acids. CDR3 bases: TGTGCCAGCAGCCGGGGACAGTTGAACACTGAAGCTTTCTTT. It codes for CASSRGQLNTEAFF.

The rearrangement links TRBV11-2 to TRBJ2-1, with D hard to call. V lost 6 bases to trimming and J lost 0 bases, with 21 bases between them. Germline loops: CDR1 SGHAT, CDR2 FQNNGV. This CDR3 is built from 18 residues. The CDR3 DNA reads TGTGCCAGCAGGCCAATCTCTTCCCGGTGGGGCTCCTACAATGAGCAGTTCTTC. Amino acid sequence: CASRPISSRWGSYNEQFF.

This chain connects TRBV6-6 to TRBJ1-1; D is ambiguous. Looked up from germline, CDR1 is MNHNY and CDR2 is SVGAGI (reference sequence). The CDR3 sequence is 10 residues long. V was clipped by 2 bases and J by 7 bases, with 2 bases between them. In DNA form, the CDR3 reads TGTGCCAGCAGTTACGGTGAAGCTTTCTTT. Translation gives CASSYGEAFF.

CDR3 residues: CAISEKGARNTGELFF. The CDR3 coding sequence is TGTGCCATCAGTGAGAAGGGGGCTCGGAACACCGGGGAGCTGTTTTTT. This chain connects TRBV10-3 to TRBJ2-2, with 7 bases identical to TRBD1. V dropped 2 bases and J dropped 1; count of bases not matched to a gene: 4. This CDR3 is 16 amino acids long. Germline V gene lookup returns CDR1 ENHRY and CDR2 SYGVKD.

V and J are TRBV9 and TRBJ2-3, with D possibly being TRBD2 (5 bases). The CDR3 sequence is 15 residues long. V was trimmed by 1 base and J by 2 bases, leaving 11 bases between them. Per the germline V gene, CDR1 is SGDLS and CDR2 is YYNGEE. DNA of the CDR3: TGTGCCAGCAGCGTAACCGGGGATATCACAGATACGCAGTATTTT. Translating it yields CASSVTGDITDTQYF.

This chain links TRBV7-3 with TRBJ1-2; D is unclear. V was shortened by 2 bases and J by 8 bases, with 15 bases between the two germline ends. The CDR3 has 14 amino acids. CDR1 SGHTA and CDR2 FQGTGA come from the germline V gene. CDR3: CASSLVPEMAGYTF. CDR3 DNA: TGTGCCAGCAGCTTAGTCCCGGAGATGGCGGGCTACACCTTC.

The chain uses TRBV7-8 and TRBJ1-5; 11 bases agree with TRBD1. The CDR3 runs 15 residues. V shed 3 bases and J 6 bases; nucleotides not matched to a gene: 4. The germline gives CDR1 SGHVS, CDR2 FQNEAQ. The CDR3 region has the DNA TGTGCCAGCAGCTTCGGGACAGGGGGGGGTCAGCCCCAGCATTTT. It codes for CASSFGTGGGQPQHF.

The CDR3 DNA sequence: TGTGCCAGCAGCTTAATGGCAGGGGCGGGGAACACTGAAGCTTTCTTT. Its translation: CASSLMAGAGNTEAFF. The chain has TRBV7-3 and TRBJ1-1; D perhaps matches TRBD1 (6 bases). Looked up from germline, CDR1 is SGHTA and CDR2 is FQGTGA. V lost 1 base to trimming and J lost 1 base, with 13 bases between them. This CDR3 is built from 16 residues.

This rearrangement joins TRBV11-2 to TRBJ1-2; D is uncertain. Germline CDR1 reads SGHAT; CDR2 reads FQNNGV. The CDR3 length is 13 residues. V gave up 3 bases and J gave up 4 bases, with 9 bases separating them. The CDR3: CASSFSPLYGYTF. As DNA, the CDR3 is TGTGCCAGCAGCTTTTCTCCTCTCTATGGCTACACCTTC.

CDR3 bases: TGTGCCAGCAGCTTAAACGTGGGCGGGAGGGCCCATGAGCAGTTCTTC. It is translated as CASSLNVGGRAHEQFF. The V and J genes are TRBV7-3 and TRBJ2-1; TRBD2 aligns across 9 bases. This CDR3 contains 16 residues. The junction had 9 bases not matched to a gene; V was cut back by 1 base and J by 8 bases. From germline, CDR1 is SGHTA and CDR2 FQGTGA.

The V gene is TRBV5-1, the J gene TRBJ2-2; TRBD2 agrees at 7 bases. The CDR3 loop spans 16 amino acids. V shed 2 bases and J 2 bases; nucleotides not matched to a gene: 6. Germline V CDR1 and CDR2: SGHRS, YFSETQ. CDR3 in amino acids: CASSFRGRGNTGELFF. The DNA of the CDR3 is TGCGCCAGCAGCTTCCGGGGGAGGGGAAACACCGGGGAGCTGTTTTTT.

CDR3 region: CASTLSSGGPSTDTQYF. The CDR3 nucleotides are TGTGCCAGCACCTTATCTAGCGGGGGCCCTAGCACAGATACGCAGTATTTT. The chain combines TRBV9 with TRBJ2-3, with 10 nucleotides matching TRBD2. Germline values: CDR1 SGDLS, CDR2 YYNGEE. The CDR3 length is 17 residues. V gave up 6 bases and J gave up 0 bases; unmatched junction bases: 10.

The V call is TRBV30, the J call TRBJ1-2; D call uncertain. Germline assignment: CDR1 GTSNPN and CDR2 SVGIG (reference sequence). This CDR3 has 11 residues. The V and J ends lost 2 bases and 7 bases respectively, with 8 bases between them. CDR3 residues: CAWSFEGGYTF. The CDR3 DNA sequence: TGTGCCTGGAGTTTCGAGGGTGGCTACACCTTC.

The sample holds a few counts of this clone. The V and J genes are TRBV21-1 and TRBJ1-1; the table's D call of TRBD1 was not tested on the DNA. TRBV21-1 is given as a pseudogene. This CDR3 has 12 amino acids. CDR3 amino acids: CASSKGTTEAFF. The CDR3 DNA follows: TGTGCCAGCAGCAAAGGGACAACTGAAGCTTTCTTT.

The chain has TRBV7-2 and TRBJ2-2, with D perhaps TRBD1 (6 bases). Germline CDR1 SGHTA, CDR2 FQGNSA. The germline V and J ends were trimmed by 4 bases and 3 bases, with 12 bases remaining between them. This CDR3 comprises 15 residues. In DNA form, the CDR3 reads TGTGCCAGCAGCTACAGGGCTTCGGACACCGGGGAGCTGTTTTTT. Protein: CASSYRASDTGELFF.

The chain links TRBV5-4 to TRBJ1-5; the D gene is possibly TRBD1 (6 bases). Trimming cost V 2 bases and J 8 bases, with 11 bases left between them. The CDR3 runs 13 residues. Germline CDR1 is SGHNT and CDR2 is YYREEE (reference sequence). CDR3 coding DNA: TGTGCCAGCAGCTTTGCAGGGGAGAAGCCCCAGCATTTT. The encoded protein is CASSFAGEKPQHF.

This chain uses TRBV30 with TRBJ1-6; 7 bases fit TRBD1. This CDR3 region has 13 residues. Looked up from germline, CDR1 is GTSNPN and CDR2 is SVGIG (reference sequence). The trim removed 1 base at V and 9 bases at J, leaving 3 bases unmatched. CDR3 nucleotide sequence: TGTGCCTGGAGTGAACAGGGGAGTTCACCCCTCCACTTT. This sequence encodes CAWSEQGSSPLHF.

This clone was counted once. The chain employs TRBV6-1 and TRBJ1-5; 8 bases line up with TRBD1. J gave up 1 base and V 7 bases, and 6 bases lay outside the gene matches. Per the germline V gene, CDR1 is MNHNS and CDR2 is SASEGT. The CDR3 has 15 residues. CDR3 coding DNA: TGTGCCAGCACTAGGACAGGGTCGAGCAATCAGCCCCAGCATTTT. This codes for CASTRTGSSNQPQHF.

The chain recombines TRBV4-2 with TRBJ1-3; a weak D match, TRBD1 (6 bases). The CDR3 sequence is 14 residues long. Trimming pared 2 bases from V and 4 bases from J, leaving 9 bases between. Germline V lookup: CDR1 LGHNA, CDR2 YNFKEQ. CDR3 region: CASSQTGFGNTIYF. In DNA form, the CDR3 reads TGTGCCAGCAGCCAAACAGGGTTCGGAAACACCATATATTTT.

The gene calls are TRBV21-1 and TRBJ1-3; the DNA was not used to check the table's D call, TRBD1. TRBV21-1 is designated a pseudogene. The CDR3 length is 18 residues. The CDR3 reads CASSLQNGTRSSGNTIYF. In nucleotides, the CDR3 is TGTGCCAGCAGCTTGCAGAATGGGACAAGGAGCTCTGGAAACACCATATATTTT.

V and J are TRBV9 and TRBJ2-2; D may be TRBD2 (5 bases). CDR1 is SGDLS, CDR2 YYNGEE, per germline. Trimming removed 6 bases from V and 3 bases from J, with 12 bases in between. The CDR3 contains 14 residues. In DNA, the CDR3 is TGTGCCAGCACCCGGGATACCTACACCGGGGAGCTGTTTTTT. Residues: CASTRDTYTGELFF.

V usage is TRBV14 and J usage is TRBJ2-7; D uncertain. The CDR3 length is 13 residues. The germline CDR1 and CDR2 sequences are SGHDN and FVKESK. V shed 0 bases and J shed 7 bases, with 10 bases lying between them. CDR3 loop: CASSQDFAGEQYF. CDR3 DNA sequence: TGTGCCAGCAGCCAAGACTTTGCAGGAGAGCAGTACTTC.

The rearrangement links TRBV30 to TRBJ1-4, with D perhaps TRBD1 (6 bases). CDR1 GTSNPN and CDR2 SVGIG come from the germline V gene (reference sequence). V was pared by 4 bases and J by 5 bases, with 11 bases between. The CDR3 sequence is 13 residues long. The CDR3 sequence is CAWTWGGNEKLFF. CDR3 DNA: TGTGCCTGGACTTGGGGGGGCAATGAAAAACTGTTTTTT.

The chain couples TRBV9 to TRBJ2-3; 13 nucleotides line up with TRBD2. V was clipped by 4 bases and J by 0 bases; unmatched bases: 17. Germline values: CDR1 SGDLS, CDR2 YYNGEE. The CDR3 loop spans 21 amino acids. CDR3 residues: CASSPSQTSGGNFLSTDTQYF. The CDR3 coding sequence is TGTGCCAGCAGCCCCTCTCAGACTAGCGGGGGGAACTTTCTTAGCACAGATACGCAGTATTTT.

This clone was observed a single time. The J gene is TRBJ2-2, the V gene TRBV5-6; 7 bases fit TRBD1. J lost 0 bases, V lost 4 bases, and 6 bases had no gene match. Germline CDR1 is SGHDT and CDR2 is YYEEEE. The CDR3 is 16 residues long. The CDR3 sequence: CASSPPGQSNTGELFF. CDR3 DNA: TGTGCCAGCAGCCCCCCGGGACAGTCGAACACCGGGGAGCTGTTTTTT.